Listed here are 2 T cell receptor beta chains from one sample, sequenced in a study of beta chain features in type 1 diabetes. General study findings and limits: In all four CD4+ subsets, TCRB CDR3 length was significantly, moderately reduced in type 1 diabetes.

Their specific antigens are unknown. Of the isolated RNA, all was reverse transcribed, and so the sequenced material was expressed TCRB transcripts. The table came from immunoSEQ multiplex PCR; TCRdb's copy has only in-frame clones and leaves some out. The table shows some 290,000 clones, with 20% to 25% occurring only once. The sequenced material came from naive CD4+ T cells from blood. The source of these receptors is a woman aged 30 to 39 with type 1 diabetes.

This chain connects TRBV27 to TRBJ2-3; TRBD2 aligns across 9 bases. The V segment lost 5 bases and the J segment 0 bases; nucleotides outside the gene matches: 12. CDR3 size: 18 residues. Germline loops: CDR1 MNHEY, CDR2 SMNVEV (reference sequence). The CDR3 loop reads CASSPRTGLALSTDTQYF. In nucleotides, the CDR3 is TGTGCCAGCAGTCCCCGGACAGGACTAGCGCTAAGCACAGATACGCAGTATTTT.

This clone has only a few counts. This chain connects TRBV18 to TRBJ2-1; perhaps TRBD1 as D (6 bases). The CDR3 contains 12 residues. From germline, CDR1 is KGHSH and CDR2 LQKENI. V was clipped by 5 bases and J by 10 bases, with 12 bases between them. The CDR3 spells CASSDRDTEQFF. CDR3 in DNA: TGTGCCAGCTCAGACCGGGACACCGAGCAGTTCTTC.